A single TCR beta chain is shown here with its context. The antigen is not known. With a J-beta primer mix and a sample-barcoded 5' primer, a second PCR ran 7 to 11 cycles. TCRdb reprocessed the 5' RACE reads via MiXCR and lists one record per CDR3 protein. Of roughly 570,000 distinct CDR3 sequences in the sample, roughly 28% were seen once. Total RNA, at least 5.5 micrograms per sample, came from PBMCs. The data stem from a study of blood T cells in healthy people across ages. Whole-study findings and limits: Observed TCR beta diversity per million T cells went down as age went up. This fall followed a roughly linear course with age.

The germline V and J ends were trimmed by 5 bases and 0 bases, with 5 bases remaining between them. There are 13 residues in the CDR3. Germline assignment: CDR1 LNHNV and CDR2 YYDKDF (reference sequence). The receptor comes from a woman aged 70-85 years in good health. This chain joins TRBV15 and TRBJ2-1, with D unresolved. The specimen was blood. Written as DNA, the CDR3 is TGTGCCACCAGCCCACCCTCCTACAATGAGCAGTTCTTC. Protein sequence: CATSPPSYNEQFF.